This T cell receptor beta chain was identified during a study of blood T cells in healthy people across ages. A second roughly 6 to 12 cycle PCR used barcoded and J-beta primers. One entry per CDR3 protein results from TCRdb running MiXCR on the 5' RACE reads. The sample carries fewer than 1,200,000 distinct CDR3 sequences, roughly 24% recorded once. V gave up 2 bases and J gave up 0 bases, with 8 bases separating them. The V gene's germline CDR1 is MDHEN and CDR2 SYDVKM. CDR3 length: 14 amino acids. This sample also appeared in a second study, on T cells of mothers and their children.

The sample taken for sequencing was blood. This receptor was taken from a girl aged 2-10 years in good health. This chain joins TRBV28 and TRBJ2-7; D is uncertain. This CDR3 reads CASSLTLVSYEQYF. The CDR3 DNA is TGTGCCAGCAGTTTAACATTAGTCTCCTACGAGCAGTACTTC.